The 5 T cell receptor beta chains below were found in one sample sequenced in a study of blood T cell repertoires in COVID-19 (dated by TCRdb to between 2020 and 2021). Preparation of the library involved the immunoSEQ multiplex PCR assay. This is the immuneACCESS table as TCRdb keeps it, with only in-frame sequences that have V and J called. A part of the clones is gone; compared with another copy, unresolved V genes explain less than half, and the rest is unexplained. Across this sample there are some 180,000 clones, with around 90% seen only once. The top ten clonotypes cover roughly 0.56% of the sample. Specimen: peripheral blood. Receptor source: a man over 45 with acute or convalescent COVID-19.

The gene calls are TRBV28 and TRBJ1-1; a possible D gene is TRBD1 (6 bases). In germline, CDR1 is MDHEN, CDR2 SYDVKM. V lost 5 bases, J lost 5 bases, and 12 bases lay in between. The CDR3 is 13 amino acids. Here the CDR3 reads CASSPGQWTEAFF. As DNA, the CDR3 is TGTGCCAGCAGTCCGGGACAATGGACTGAAGCTTTCTTT.

The chain is built from TRBV7-9 and TRBJ2-1; perhaps TRBD2 as D (5 bases). The ends were cut back, 3 bases at V and 7 bases at J, with 16 bases in the middle. The CDR3 loop spans 15 amino acids. Germline CDR1 reads SEHNR; CDR2 reads FQNEAQ (reference sequence). Written as DNA, the CDR3 is TGTGCCAGCAGCTTTGATCTAGCCCCCAATAATGAGCAGTTCTTC. Translated: CASSFDLAPNNEQFF.

The chain has TRBV28 and TRBJ2-7; 15 bases are a match to TRBD2. Germline V lookup: CDR1 MDHEN, CDR2 SYDVKM. The CDR3 consists of 15 residues. V shed 6 bases, J shed 7 bases, and the junction held 7 bases outside the gene matches. The CDR3, as DNA: TGTGCCAGCAGACCATCCGGGACTAGCGGGAGGGAGCAGTACTTC. This translates into CASRPSGTSGREQYF.

The CDR3 loop is CASSISGTGHSPLHF. The CDR3 DNA reads TGTGCCAGCTCCATCTCCGGGACAGGGCATTCACCCCTCCACTTT. This sequence joins TRBV6-5 and TRBJ1-6, with 9 nucleotides matching TRBD1. This CDR3 region has 15 residues. The V segment lost 8 bases and the J segment 8 bases; nucleotides outside the gene matches: 10. The germline V gene encodes CDR1 MNHEY and CDR2 SVGAGI.

This CDR3 is CASSVERQSEQYF. For the CDR3, the DNA is TGTGCCAGCAGTGTCGAGAGACAGTCCGAGCAGTACTTC. V is TRBV2 and J is TRBJ2-7, with D maybe TRBD1 (5 bases). The CDR3 runs 13 residues. Germline CDR1 and CDR2: SNHLY and FYNNEI. Trimming cost V 4 bases and J 6 bases, with 13 bases left between them.